The 16 T cell receptor beta chains presented below share a single source sample, sequenced in a study of blood T cell repertoires in COVID-19. Sequencing used immunoSEQ multiplex PCR; TCRdb keeps in-frame clones, though not all of them. The table includes about 260,000 clones, roughly four fifths detected once. The sample was PBMCs or T cells enriched from blood (not recorded which). The origin of the receptors is a man in his thirties or forties with acute COVID-19.

This chain joins TRBV6-5 and TRBJ2-7, with no clear D. Germline CDR1 MNHEY, CDR2 SVGAGI. Trimming shortened V by 9 bases and J by 2 bases, and 14 bases separated the two germline ends. The CDR3 is 13 amino acids. The CDR3 sequence is CASLSSLTYEQYV. CDR3 bases: TGTGCCAGTCTGTCTAGTCTAACCTACGAGCAGTACGTC.

The V and J genes are TRBV28 and TRBJ1-2; 8 nucleotides match TRBD1. The V gene's germline CDR1 is MDHEN and CDR2 SYDVKM. Trimming at V came to 2 bases and at J to 8 bases, leaving 7 bases not matched to a gene. The CDR3 has 14 amino acids. The CDR3 DNA follows: TGTGCCAGCAGTTTACCGACAGGGGTTAAAGGCTACACCTTC. It yields the protein CASSLPTGVKGYTF.

The chain couples TRBV28 to TRBJ2-5; 7 positions match TRBD1. Per the germline V gene, CDR1 is MDHEN and CDR2 is SYDVKM. The V segment lost 3 bases and the J segment 5 bases; nucleotides outside the gene matches: 9. The CDR3 loop spans 15 amino acids. This CDR3 is CASSLGQLPYETQYF. CDR3 DNA: TGTGCCAGCAGTTTGGGACAGCTCCCCTATGAGACCCAGTACTTC.

The chain joins TRBV5-4 to TRBJ2-3; 7 nucleotides agree with TRBD2. This CDR3 spans 20 amino acids. CDR1 is SGHNT, CDR2 YYREEE, per germline (reference sequence). Germline trimming cut 3 bases from V and 0 bases from J; bases unmatched to any gene: 19. The CDR3 protein is CASSSSLKVSSGSSTDTQYF. In DNA form, the CDR3 reads TGTGCCAGCAGCTCCTCCCTGAAAGTCTCTAGCGGCTCTAGCACAGATACGCAGTATTTT.

This clone was observed a handful of times. The chain is built from TRBV21-1 and TRBJ2-5; TRBD1 is taken as the D call from the table, unchecked against the DNA. TRBV21-1 is a pseudogene segment. The CDR3 covers 12 residues. CDR3 sequence reads: CASRDRGETQYF. In DNA, the CDR3 is TGTGCCAGCAGGGACAGGGGAGAGACCCAGTACTTC.

The chain has TRBV15 and TRBJ1-3, with D possibly being TRBD1 (5 bases). Germline loops: CDR1 LNHNV, CDR2 YYDKDF (reference sequence). The CDR3 consists of 15 residues. The V and J ends lost 1 base and 4 bases respectively, with 11 bases between them. In DNA form, the CDR3 reads TGTGCCACCAGCAGAGGTACAGGCAGAGGAAACACCATATATTTT. It translates to CATSRGTGRGNTIYF.

The V gene is TRBV6-4, the J gene TRBJ2-5, with 11 bases fitting TRBD2. CDR3 size: 16 residues. The V segment lost 6 bases and the J segment 5 bases; nucleotides outside the gene matches: 11. Germline assignment: CDR1 MRHNA and CDR2 SNTAGT. Here the CDR3 reads CASSQTSGGPRETQYF. For the CDR3, the DNA is TGTGCCAGCAGCCAAACTAGCGGGGGCCCTCGGGAGACCCAGTACTTC.

The chain employs TRBV4-3 and TRBJ2-6, with TRBD1 as a possible D gene (6 bases). The CDR3 is 19 residues long. V lost 3 bases to trimming and J lost 0 bases, with 18 bases between them. Germline V gene lookup returns CDR1 LGHNA and CDR2 YSLEER. CDR3 DNA sequence: TGCGCCAGCAGCCACAACAACAGGGAAGCCTACTCTGGGGCCAACGTCCTGACTTTC. Amino acids: CASSHNNREAYSGANVLTF.

This clone was seen ten or more times. In DNA form, the CDR3 reads TGTGCCAGCTCACGAGTAATGGCAGGCACGGCCTACAATGAGCAGTTCTTC. Its translation is CASSRVMAGTAYNEQFF. The chain has TRBV18 and TRBJ2-1, with unresolved D. The CDR3 contains 17 residues. Germline CDR1 is KGHSH and CDR2 is LQKENI. V was trimmed by 4 bases and J by 2 bases, leaving 18 bases between them.

The chain has TRBV29-1 and TRBJ1-2; no clear D. The germline CDR1 and CDR2 sequences are SQVTM and ANQGSEA. V lost 0 bases and J 8 bases, leaving 4 bases between the germline ends. The CDR3 spans 10 residues. The CDR3, as DNA: TGCAGCGTTGAAGACGAGGGCTACACCTTC. Translating it yields CSVEDEGYTF.

This rearrangement joins TRBV20-1 to TRBJ2-5; D is unclear. V was clipped by 2 bases and J by 5 bases, with 6 bases between them. In germline, CDR1 is DFQATT, CDR2 SNEGSKA (reference sequence). This CDR3 is 11 amino acids long. In DNA, the CDR3 is TGCAGTGCTAGACTTCCCGAGACCCAGTACTTC. Protein: CSARLPETQYF.

V usage is TRBV11-1 and J usage is TRBJ2-1; 9 bases match TRBD1. The junction had 9 bases not matched to a gene; V was cut back by 1 base and J by 8 bases. The length of the CDR3 is 16 residues. The V gene's germline CDR1 is SGHAT and CDR2 FQDESV (reference sequence). The CDR3 reads CASSLGLTGGRHEQFF. For the CDR3, the DNA is TGTGCCAGCAGCTTAGGCTTGACAGGGGGGCGCCATGAGCAGTTCTTC. Complete variable domain (other parts from reference TRBV11-1 and TRBJ2-1): EAEVAQSPRYKITEKSQAVAFWCDPISGHATLYWYRQILGQGPELLVQFQDESVVDDSQLPKDRFSAERLKGVDSTLKIQPAELGDSAMYLCASSLGLTGGRHEQFFGPGTRLTVL.

The chain uses TRBV6-5 and TRBJ1-5; D is unclear. Germline V gives CDR1 MNHEY, CDR2 SVGAGI. This CDR3 is 15 amino acids long. V lost 6 bases and J lost 0, with 12 bases in between. CDR3 loop: CASSRTVNSNQPQHF. The CDR3 region has the DNA TGTGCCAGCAGCAGGACTGTTAATAGCAATCAGCCCCAGCATTTT.

CDR3 residues: CASSIQGSGNQPQHF. For the CDR3, the DNA is TGTGCCAGTAGTATTCAGGGGTCCGGCAATCAGCCCCAGCATTTT. The genes are TRBV19 and TRBJ1-5, with a weak D call TRBD1 (6 bases). Trimming left V 3 bases short and J 2 bases short, with 11 bases between. Germline V gene lookup returns CDR1 LNHDA and CDR2 SQIVND (reference sequence). The length of the CDR3 is 15 residues.

The CDR3 DNA reads as TGTGCCAGCAGTTTGGGGGGACCCCAAGAGACCCAGTACTTC. Translated: CASSLGGPQETQYF. The chain joins TRBV27 to TRBJ2-5; TRBD2 is a possible D gene (6 bases). The CDR3 loop spans 14 amino acids. Per germline, CDR1 MNHEY and CDR2 SMNVEV (reference sequence). Trimming pared 3 bases from V and 1 base from J, leaving 9 bases between.

This chain links TRBV30 with TRBJ2-1, with 14 bases lining up with TRBD2. The CDR3 has 18 amino acids. Unmatched junction bases numbered 10, after V lost 4 bases and J lost 2 bases. Per the germline V gene, CDR1 is GTSNPN and CDR2 is SVGIG (reference sequence). CDR3 protein: CAWIPGLAGEPTYNEQFF. The CDR3 DNA reads TGTGCCTGGATACCGGGACTAGCGGGAGAGCCCACCTACAATGAGCAGTTCTTC.